What follows are 24 T cell receptor beta chains derived from one specimen sequenced in a study of yellow fever vaccine responses in identical twins. TCRdb processed the RT-PCR reads anew with MiXCR; each CDR3 protein has one entry. This sample has a few thousand distinct CDR3 sequences, with 75% to 90% found just once. The sample here was T cells from blood (PBMCs), unsorted or a sorted subset (not recorded which), taken before or after yellow fever vaccination (not recorded which). The receptors here all came from a woman aged 18-29 years who received the yellow fever vaccine.

The chain uses TRBV5-1 and TRBJ2-1, with unresolved D. CDR3 length: 14 amino acids. Germline V gene sequence: CDR1 SGHRS, CDR2 YFSETQ. V was trimmed by 0 bases and J by 3 bases, leaving 7 bases between them. The CDR3 nucleotides are TGCGCCAGCAGCTTGGTAGACCTCTACAATGAGCAGTTCTTC. Translation: CASSLVDLYNEQFF.

This clonotype was observed a single time. The chain couples TRBV28 to TRBJ2-3; D uncertain. CDR3 length: 12 amino acids. With 3 bases removed from V and 9 bases from J, the gap between germline ends came to 10 bases. The germline V gene has CDR1 MDHEN and CDR2 SYDVKM. The DNA for the CDR3 is TGTGCCAGCAGTTTCAGGTCATCGACGCAGTATTTT. Translated: CASSFRSSTQYF. Drawing the rest from reference TRBV28 and TRBJ2-3, the complete variable domain is DVKVTQSSRYLVKRTGEKVFLECVQDMDHENMFWYRQDPGLGLRLIYFSYDVKMKEKGDIPEGYSVSREKKERFSLILESASTNQTSMYLCASSFRSSTQYFGPGTRLTVL.

The chain uses TRBV11-2 and TRBJ2-5; no definite D call. The CDR3 runs to 11 residues. In germline, CDR1 is SGHAT, CDR2 FQNNGV. With 3 bases removed from V and 3 bases from J, the gap between germline ends came to 2 bases. Here the CDR3 reads CASSFKETQYF. Written as DNA, the CDR3 is TGTGCCAGCAGCTTTAAAGAGACCCAGTACTTC.

This chain connects TRBV4-2 to TRBJ2-1, with 15 bases that match TRBD2. CDR1 is LGHNA and CDR2 is YNFKEQ in the germline V gene. The CDR3 sequence is 16 residues long. V was clipped by 4 bases and J by 7 bases; unmatched bases: 5. The CDR3, as DNA: TGTGCCAGCAGCCGCGGACTAGCGGGAGGGCTGAATGAGCAGTTCTTC. Its protein product is CASSRGLAGGLNEQFF.

V gene TRBV18 combines with J gene TRBJ1-5; D gene ambiguous. The CDR3 length is 13 residues. CDR1 KGHSH and CDR2 LQKENI come from the germline V gene. V lost 6 bases, J lost 5 bases, and 11 bases lay in between. The DNA for the CDR3 is TGTGCCAGCTCTACCGCTGGGGATCAGCCCCAGCATTTT. It yields the protein CASSTAGDQPQHF.

This chain uses TRBV5-1 with TRBJ2-7; 10 bases agree with TRBD1. Germline V gene lookup returns CDR1 SGHRS and CDR2 YFSETQ. The V and J ends lost 0 bases and 3 bases, in that order; junction bases with no gene match: 0. The CDR3 totals 14 residues. The CDR3 region has the DNA TGCGCCAGCAGCTTGGGGACAGGGGGCTACGAGCAGTACTTC. Translation gives CASSLGTGGYEQYF.

The chain uses TRBV29-1 and TRBJ2-1; D perhaps matches TRBD1 (5 bases). The CDR3 totals 13 residues. Germline V lookup: CDR1 SQVTM, CDR2 ANQGSEA. V lost 2 bases and J lost 7, with 12 bases in between. CDR3 coding DNA: TGCAGCGTTGAATTCATCAGGGTAAATGAGCAGTTCTTC. It codes for CSVEFIRVNEQFF.

Concerning this clonotype itself: The conserved phenylalanine or tryptophan normally closing the CDR3 is absent here, so this likely arose from a read error. The DNA is left out, because the CDR3 cannot be placed on it with certainty; the CDR3 is given as TCRdb lists it. V and J are TRBV23-1 and TRBJ1-2. TRBV23-1 is placed among ORFs of uncertain function. The CDR3 length is 9 residues, termini included. CDR3 region: CASSQSAQL.

The chain is built from TRBV7-3 and TRBJ2-3, with D maybe TRBD2 (5 bases). The CDR3 loop spans 13 amino acids. With 1 base removed from V and 4 bases from J, the gap between germline ends came to 6 bases. CDR1 SGHTA and CDR2 FQGTGA come from the germline V gene. The CDR3 DNA reads TGTGCCAGCAGCTTAATCGGGGCAGATACGCAGTATTTT. Translating gives CASSLIGADTQYF.

This chain joins TRBV3-1 and TRBJ1-5; D perhaps matches TRBD1 (6 bases). V gave up 4 bases and J gave up 3 bases, with 16 bases separating them. CDR1 and CDR2 (germline): LGHDT, YNNKEL (reference sequence). There are 16 residues in the CDR3. In DNA, the CDR3 is TGTGCCAGCAGCCCTCATGGGGGGGCCGCCAATCAGCCCCAGCATTTT. This codes for CASSPHGGAANQPQHF.

The chain is built from TRBV5-1 and TRBJ2-1, with D hard to call. This CDR3 is 12 amino acids long. Germline assignment: CDR1 SGHRS and CDR2 YFSETQ. V lost 2 bases and J lost 8, with 8 bases in between. CDR3 residues: CASSLRLDEQFF. CDR3 coding DNA: TGCGCCAGCAGCTTAAGGCTTGATGAGCAGTTCTTC.

J is TRBJ2-7 and V is TRBV28; the D is unclear. V was cut by 3 bases and J by 4 bases, with 7 bases left in between. This CDR3 is built from 12 residues. Germline-derived CDR1 and CDR2 are MDHEN and SYDVKM. CDR3 sequence: CASSFGQYEQYF. The CDR3 nucleotides read TGTGCCAGCAGTTTTGGCCAATACGAGCAGTACTTC.

This rearrangement joins TRBV11-3 to TRBJ2-3, with unresolved D. Germline V lookup: CDR1 SGHNT, CDR2 YENEEA. This CDR3 is 14 amino acids long. The V end was cut by 1 base, the J end by 4 bases, with 9 bases between. CDR3 in amino acids: CASSLGVGPDTQYF. In nucleotides, the CDR3 is TGTGCCAGCAGCTTAGGGGTGGGTCCAGATACGCAGTATTTT.

The chain links TRBV29-1 to TRBJ2-1; D not resolved. With 7 bases removed from V and 6 bases from J, the gap between germline ends came to 10 bases. This CDR3 has 11 residues. From germline, CDR1 is SQVTM and CDR2 ANQGSEA. The CDR3, as DNA: TGCAGCGGAACGCTTCGCAATGAGCAGTTCTTC. This sequence encodes CSGTLRNEQFF.

The J gene is TRBJ2-7, the V gene TRBV28, with D possibly matching TRBD1 (5 bases). Germline lookup yields CDR1 MDHEN and CDR2 SYDVKM. Trimming took off 3 bases at V and 3 bases at J, with 18 bases between the two ends. The CDR3 length is 16 residues. The CDR3 coding sequence is TGTGCCAGCAGTTTCGCCGGCCAGGGTAGATACTACGAGCAGTACTTC. Its protein is CASSFAGQGRYYEQYF.

This clonotype was recorded only once. V usage is TRBV11-3 and J usage is TRBJ2-5; D not resolved. The CDR3 extends over 15 amino acids. V was clipped by 3 bases and J by 4 bases, with 15 bases between them. Germline loops: CDR1 SGHNT, CDR2 YENEEA. In DNA form, the CDR3 reads TGTGCCAGCAGCTTCTGGGGAAACCCCAGAGAGACCCAGTACTTC. Amino acids: CASSFWGNPRETQYF.

This clonotype has only one observation. The V and J genes are TRBV12-3 or TRBV12-4 and TRBJ1-1; D is ambiguous. The CDR3 length is 15 residues. V dropped 6 bases and J dropped 4 bases, with 18 bases sitting between them. The CDR3 DNA follows: TGTGCCAGCAGACCAGCCCAGACTTGGGGCACTGAAGCTTTCTTT. Its translation: CASRPAQTWGTEAFF.

V usage is TRBV5-4 and J usage is TRBJ1-5, with D possibly being TRBD1 (5 bases). The V and J ends lost 3 bases and 1 base respectively, with 5 bases between them. CDR1 is SGHNT and CDR2 is YYREEE in the germline V gene (reference sequence). The CDR3 runs to 13 residues. CDR3 DNA sequence: TGTGCCAGCAGCTCAGGGAGCAATCAGCCCCAGCATTTT. Protein sequence: CASSSGSNQPQHF.

The chain employs TRBV7-9 and TRBJ2-1; D may match TRBD1 or TRBD2 (6 bases each). The germline V gene encodes CDR1 SEHNR and CDR2 FQNEAQ (reference sequence). The V gene lost 5 bases and the J gene lost 6 bases, with 17 bases spanning the gap. The CDR3 length is 15 residues. The CDR3 is CASSPQGGQGNEQFF. Here the CDR3 DNA reads TGTGCCAGCAGCCCCCAAGGGGGGCAAGGCAATGAGCAGTTCTTC.

The V call is TRBV11-2, the J call TRBJ2-1; D may correspond to TRBD1 or TRBD2 (6 bases each). Trimming left V 0 bases short and J 1 base short, with 7 bases between. Germline V gene data show CDR1 as SGHAT and CDR2 as FQNNGV. The CDR3 consists of 15 residues. DNA for the CDR3: TGTGCCAGCAGCTTAGAAGGGGGGTCCTACAATGAGCAGTTCTTC. Its protein product is CASSLEGGSYNEQFF.

J is TRBJ2-3 and V is TRBV7-2; TRBD2 aligns across 11 bases. The CDR3 runs to 13 residues. Trimming cost V 10 bases and J 4 bases; bases outside gene matches: 4. Germline V gives CDR1 SGHTA, CDR2 FQGNSA. The CDR3 reads CATKLAGADTQYF. Written as DNA, the CDR3 is TGTGCCACAAAACTAGCGGGAGCAGATACGCAGTATTTT.

The chain is built from TRBV20-1 and TRBJ1-5, with 11 bases fitting TRBD1. In germline, CDR1 is DFQATT, CDR2 SNEGSKA (reference sequence). Trimming removed 1 base from V and 6 bases from J; junction bases left unmatched: 2. The CDR3 is 14 residues long. The CDR3 bases are TGCAGTGCTAGAGCGGGACAGGGGGTTCAGCCCCAGCATTTT. Translation gives CSARAGQGVQPQHF.

The chain is built from TRBV23-1 and TRBJ1-2, with 7 bases matching TRBD1. TRBV23-1 is marked as an open reading frame, function uncertain. V dropped 0 bases and J dropped 5; count of bases not matched to a gene: 18. This CDR3 is 19 amino acids long. CDR3 nucleotide sequence: TGCGCCAGCAGTCAATCGTCTCATTCAAACAGGGGATCTACGTATGGCTACACCTTC. It specifies CASSQSSHSNRGSTYGYTF.

The J gene is TRBJ2-1, the V gene TRBV10-1; unclear D gene. This CDR3 spans 17 amino acids. Per the germline V gene, CDR1 is WNHNN and CDR2 is SYGVQD (reference sequence). V lost 1 base and J lost 0, with 13 bases in between. The CDR3 reads CASSELRMESSYNEQFF. As DNA, the CDR3 is TGCGCCAGCAGTGAGTTGAGGATGGAGAGCTCCTACAATGAGCAGTTCTTC.